The next 17 T cell receptor beta chains were all read from a single sample in a study of cytomegalovirus exposure and HLA in healthy donors. A multiplex PCR was run with 60 Vbeta primers and 13 Jbeta primers. Here immunoSEQ multiplex PCR was the method, and the copy in TCRdb shows in-frame clones only, minus some. This sample has 100,000 to 150,000 clones, with more than 65% found just once. The sequenced sample was PBMCs. The receptors stem from a man between 18 and 29 years old in good health and CMV-seropositive.

This clone was seen at least ten times. The chain combines TRBV6-4 with TRBJ1-1; D unresolved. The V gene lost 0 bases and the J gene lost 7 bases, with 9 bases spanning the gap. Germline V gene sequence: CDR1 MRHNA, CDR2 SNTAGT. The length of the CDR3 is 13 residues. DNA for the CDR3: TGTGCCAGCAGTGACTCAGACACCGATGAAGCTTTCTTT. Its protein product is CASSDSDTDEAFF.

The rearrangement links TRBV6-1 to TRBJ1-1; 7 positions match TRBD1. The trim removed 6 bases at V and 1 base at J, leaving 5 bases unmatched. This CDR3 spans 14 amino acids. In germline, CDR1 is MNHNS, CDR2 SASEGT. The CDR3 protein is CASRWGQTNTEAFF. CDR3 nucleotide sequence: TGTGCCAGCAGGTGGGGACAGACGAACACTGAAGCTTTCTTT.

The rearrangement uses TRBV14 and TRBJ2-1; the D gene is possibly TRBD2 (6 bases). Per germline, CDR1 SGHDN and CDR2 FVKESK. The CDR3 runs 13 residues. V was trimmed by 8 bases and J by 9 bases, leaving 17 bases between them. The CDR3 loop is CASERLGLGEQFF. The CDR3 DNA reads TGTGCCAGCGAGAGACTAGGCCTGGGTGAGCAGTTCTTC. Together with reference TRBV14 and TRBJ2-1, the CDR3 gives the full variable domain: EAGVTQFPSHSVIEKGQTVTLRCDPISGHDNLYWYRRVMGKEIKFLLHFVKESKQDESGMPNNRFLAERTGGTYSTLKVQPAELEDSGVYFCASERLGLGEQFFGPGTRLTVL.

V usage is TRBV13 and J usage is TRBJ2-2; D is perhaps TRBD1 (5 bases). The length of the CDR3 is 15 residues. V was shortened by 6 bases and J by 1 base, with 12 bases between the two germline ends. Germline V gene data show CDR1 as PRHDT and CDR2 as FYEKMQ (reference sequence). The DNA of the CDR3 is TGTGCCAGCAGAAACCACAGGCAGAACACCGGGGAGCTGTTTTTT. It translates to CASRNHRQNTGELFF.

The gene calls are TRBV7-2 and TRBJ2-5; maybe TRBD2 (6 bases). The CDR3 loop spans 13 amino acids. Germline CDR1 SGHTA, CDR2 FQGNSA. Trimming shortened V by 2 bases and J by 5 bases, and 9 bases separated the two germline ends. This CDR3 reads CASSLRRVETQYF. The CDR3 coding sequence is TGTGCCAGCAGCTTACGGAGGGTCGAGACCCAGTACTTC.

The chain is built from TRBV7-2 and TRBJ2-5; the D is unclear. The DNA end is more similar to TRBJ2-7, so the J call may be wrong. Per the germline V gene, CDR1 is SGHTA and CDR2 is FQGNSA. The CDR3 loop spans 16 amino acids. CDR3 residues: CASSLAVFRKAYEQYF. The CDR3 bases are TGTGCCAGCAGCTTAGCGGTATTCAGGAAAGCCTACGAGCAGTACTTC.

The chain has TRBV9 and TRBJ1-3; unclear D gene. The CDR3 is made up of 17 amino acids. Germline CDR1 is SGDLS and CDR2 is YYNGEE. The ends were cut back, 0 bases at V and 2 bases at J, with 15 bases in the middle. The CDR3 loop reads CASSVESIQFPGNTIYF. The CDR3 nucleotides read TGTGCCAGCAGCGTAGAGTCCATACAGTTCCCTGGAAACACCATATATTTT. Based on the CDR3 plus reference TRBV9 and TRBJ1-3, the full variable domain is DSGVTQTPKHLITATGQRVTLRCSPRSGDLSVYWYQQSLDQGLQFLIQYYNGEERAKGNILERFSAQQFPDLHSELNLSSLELGDSALYFCASSVESIQFPGNTIYFGEGSWLTVV.

The chain links TRBV19 to TRBJ2-2; D possibly corresponds to TRBD2 (7 bases). The CDR3 covers 16 residues. The V gene lost 2 bases and the J gene lost 5 bases, with 15 bases spanning the gap. The V gene's germline CDR1 is LNHDA and CDR2 SQIVND (reference sequence). CDR3 nucleotides: TGTGCCAGTAGTATATTGGCGGGGGCAGAGACCGGGGAGCTGTTTTTT. Translated, it gives CASSILAGAETGELFF.

The rearrangement uses TRBV2 and TRBJ1-2; D possibly corresponds to TRBD1 (6 bases). This CDR3 is built from 14 residues. CDR1 SNHLY and CDR2 FYNNEI come from the germline V gene. V lost 9 bases to trimming and J lost 4 bases, with 18 bases between them. CDR3 sequence reads: CARNTGIGPYGYTF. The CDR3 coding sequence is TGTGCCAGAAACACAGGGATCGGCCCCTATGGCTACACCTTC.

This clone was seen more than once but under ten times. The chain uses TRBV19 and TRBJ2-7; D might be TRBD2 (7 bases). V dropped 6 bases and J dropped 3 bases, with 12 bases sitting between them. The CDR3 has 13 residues. Germline values: CDR1 LNHDA, CDR2 SQIVND (reference sequence). The CDR3 DNA follows: TGTGCCAGTAGCCGGGGGGCGGGCTACGAGCAGTACTTC. As protein: CASSRGAGYEQYF.

This chain joins TRBV7-2 and TRBJ1-2, with 11 bases that match TRBD1. CDR3 length: 13 amino acids. Trimming took 4 bases from V and 7 from J; bases not matched to a gene: 2. The germline V gene has CDR1 SGHTA and CDR2 FQGNSA. CDR3 sequence: CASSWGQGGGYTF. DNA for the CDR3: TGTGCCAGCAGCTGGGGACAGGGGGGTGGCTACACCTTC.

This clone was picked up one time. V gene TRBV19 combines with J gene TRBJ1-4; D possibly corresponds to TRBD1 (6 bases). Germline V gene sequence: CDR1 LNHDA, CDR2 SQIVND (reference sequence). The CDR3 spans 14 residues. The germline V and J ends were trimmed by 2 bases and 8 bases, with 12 bases remaining between them. CDR3 sequence (DNA): TGTGCCAGTAGTATATTGGGGGCGAACGAAAAACTGTTTTTT. Its translation: CASSILGANEKLFF.

This clone was seen more than once but under ten times. V and J are TRBV18 and TRBJ2-2; no definite D call. There are 15 residues in the CDR3. Trimming removed 2 bases at V and 2 bases at J, with 9 bases between. Germline V gene sequence: CDR1 KGHSH, CDR2 LQKENI. Written as DNA, the CDR3 is TGTGCCAGCTCACCAAGCCAGGATAACACCGGGGAGCTGTTTTTT. Translated, it gives CASSPSQDNTGELFF.

The CDR3 reads CSVAGTDTPSTDTQYF. CDR3 in DNA: TGCAGCGTCGCCGGGACAGACACTCCTAGCACAGATACGCAGTATTTT. The genes are TRBV29-1 and TRBJ2-3; 7 nucleotides agree with TRBD1. Germline loops: CDR1 SQVTM, CDR2 ANQGSEA. The CDR3 is made up of 16 amino acids. Trimming cost V 6 bases and J 0 bases; bases outside gene matches: 12.

This clone appeared once. This chain connects TRBV5-1 to TRBJ2-2; TRBD1 agrees at 8 bases. This CDR3 contains 14 residues. CDR1 and CDR2 (germline): SGHRS, YFSETQ. The J segment lost 4 bases and the V segment lost 7 bases, leaving 6 bases of the junction unmatched. The chain's CDR3 is CASGQGDGTGELFF. DNA of the CDR3: TGCGCCAGCGGACAGGGAGACGGCACCGGGGAGCTGTTTTTT. Supplemented by reference TRBV5-1 and TRBJ2-2, the full variable domain reads KAGVTQTPRYLIKTRGQQVTLSCSPISGHRSVSWYQQTPGQGLQFLFEYFSETQRNKGNFPGRFSGRQFSNSRSEMNVSTLELGDSALYLCASGQGDGTGELFFGEGSRLTVL.

This clone was observed once. The gene calls are TRBV7-2 and TRBJ2-3; TRBD2 matches 8 bases. Losses at the gene ends were 4 bases for V and 4 bases for J; bases not matched to a gene: 4. Germline V gene data show CDR1 as SGHTA and CDR2 as FQGNSA. The CDR3 spans 14 residues. In nucleotides, the CDR3 is TGTGCCAGCAGCTGGGCAGCGGGGGCAGATACGCAGTATTTT. Its translation: CASSWAAGADTQYF.

This clone was found once. V and J are TRBV13 and TRBJ2-2; no clear D. The CDR3 is 18 amino acids. Germline assignment: CDR1 PRHDT and CDR2 FYEKMQ (reference sequence). Trimming pared 5 bases from V and 0 bases from J, leaving 19 bases between. The CDR3 DNA is TGTGCCAGCAGCACAGAGACCGGCTCACACGCGAACACCGGGGAGCTGTTTTTT. Its translation: CASSTETGSHANTGELFF. Full variable domain (remainder filled in from reference TRBV13 and TRBJ2-2): AAGVIQSPRHLIKEKRETATLKCYPIPRHDTVYWYQQGPGQDPQFLISFYEKMQSDKGSIPDRFSAQQFSDYHSELNMSSLELGDSALYFCASSTETGSHANTGELFFGEGSRLTVL.